One sample yielded the 25 T cell receptor beta chains listed below, sequenced in a study of blood T cell repertoires in COVID-19. TCRdb keeps only in-frame clones here, not all; method: immunoSEQ multiplex PCR. The sample holds about 190,000 clones, 82% seen once. The sample consisted of peripheral blood. The receptors originated from a woman aged 55-70 years with COVID-19, enrolled during active disease.

The rearrangement links TRBV10-3 to TRBJ2-7, with TRBD1 matching 7 bases. V shed 4 bases, J shed 2 bases, and the junction held 5 bases outside the gene matches. The CDR3 sequence is 14 residues long. Germline lookup yields CDR1 ENHRY and CDR2 SYGVKD. CDR3 residues: CAISAAQGAYEQYF. The CDR3 DNA reads as TGTGCCATCAGTGCGGCGCAGGGGGCCTACGAGCAGTACTTC.

CDR3 in amino acids: CASRPQGLYTGELFF. The CDR3 DNA sequence: TGTGCCAGCAGACCCCAGGGGCTTTACACCGGGGAGCTGTTTTTT. V and J are TRBV6-5 and TRBJ2-2; D might be TRBD1 (6 bases). CDR1 and CDR2 from the germline V gene are MNHEY and SVGAGI. Trimming shortened V by 6 bases and J by 3 bases, and 14 bases separated the two germline ends. This CDR3 has 15 amino acids.

The J gene is TRBJ2-5, the V gene TRBV6-5; 7 bases map to TRBD2. This CDR3 is 14 amino acids long. V lost 6 bases and J lost 5; bases outside the gene matches: 9. Germline V CDR1 and CDR2: MNHEY, SVGAGI. This CDR3 is CASRALAVIETQYF. The CDR3 DNA reads as TGTGCCAGCAGGGCGCTAGCGGTAATTGAGACCCAGTACTTC.

This chain joins TRBV3-1 (or the pseudogene TRBV3-2) and TRBJ1-6; the match to TRBD1 covers 9 bases. The CDR3 is 16 amino acids. CDR1 and CDR2 from the germline V gene are LGHDT and YNNKEL (reference sequence). V was clipped by 1 base and J by 7 bases; unmatched bases: 5. The CDR3 sequence: CASSQVDRGGNSPLHF. The CDR3 DNA reads as TGTGCCAGCAGCCAAGTCGACAGGGGGGGAAATTCACCCCTCCACTTT.

In its sample, this clone was seen once. V is TRBV6-2 or TRBV6-3 and J is TRBJ1-1; the D gene is possibly TRBD1 (6 bases). This CDR3 spans 14 amino acids. The germline V gene encodes CDR1 MNHEY and CDR2 SVGEGT. V lost 6 bases and J 2 bases, leaving 13 bases between the germline ends. The CDR3 nucleotides are TGTGCCAGCAGCCCCCCCAGGGGCAACACTGAAGCTTTCTTT. It translates to CASSPPRGNTEAFF.

The table lists this clone with a few counts. CDR3 coding DNA: TGTGCCAGCAGTCCTGACAGACTTGGAAACACCATATATTTT. This gives the protein CASSPDRLGNTIYF. This chain uses TRBV27 with TRBJ1-3, with D possibly TRBD1 on 5 matching bases. Trimming pared 5 bases from V and 3 bases from J, leaving 11 bases between. There are 14 residues in the CDR3. Germline assignment: CDR1 MNHEY and CDR2 SMNVEV (reference sequence).

The gene calls are TRBV5-4 and TRBJ1-4; D gene uncertain. The CDR3 extends over 17 amino acids. The V and J ends lost 4 bases and 0 bases respectively, with 16 bases between them. Germline V gene lookup returns CDR1 SGHNT and CDR2 YYREEE (reference sequence). DNA of the CDR3: TGTGCCAGCAGCCGTGGAGGATTTTCAACAACTAATGAAAAACTGTTTTTT. Translation: CASSRGGFSTTNEKLFF.

On this clone: The same CDR3 can be traced to other DNA sequences in this sample. The chain couples TRBV11-2 to TRBJ2-1, with D perhaps matching TRBD1 (6 bases). The V end was cut by 1 base, the J end by 6 bases, with 10 bases between. The CDR3 contains 14 residues. Germline-derived CDR1 and CDR2 are SGHAT and FQNNGV. The CDR3 region has the DNA TGTGCCAGCAGCTTAGCCGGCAGGGGCAATGAGCAGTTCTTC. Translating it yields CASSLAGRGNEQFF. Looking up the rest from reference TRBV11-2 and TRBJ2-1 gives the full variable domain: EAGVAQSPRYKIIEKRQSVAFWCNPISGHATLYWYQQILGQGPKLLIQFQNNGVVDDSQLPKDRFSAERLKGVDSTLKIQPAKLEDSAVYLCASSLAGRGNEQFFGPGTRLTVL.

J is TRBJ2-5 and V is TRBV5-1; the match to TRBD1 covers 8 bases. The V and J ends lost 0 bases and 2 bases, in that order; junction bases with no gene match: 6. This CDR3 has 16 amino acids. Germline-derived CDR1 and CDR2 are SGHRS and YFSETQ. The chain's CDR3 is CASSLAGTGGQETQYF. The CDR3 DNA sequence: TGCGCCAGCAGCTTGGCGGGGACAGGAGGTCAAGAGACCCAGTACTTC.

The chain joins TRBV21-1 to TRBJ1-5; the DNA was not used to check the table's D call, TRBD1. TRBV21-1 is flagged as a pseudogene. The CDR3 is 18 amino acids. CDR3 loop: CASSKYVGTGRSGQPQHF. In DNA, the CDR3 is TGTGCCAGCAGCAAGTACGTAGGGACAGGACGAAGCGGACAGCCCCAGCATTTT.

This sequence joins TRBV5-6 and TRBJ2-4; tentative D call: TRBD1 (5 bases). V was trimmed by 0 bases and J by 6 bases, leaving 10 bases between them. This CDR3 has 14 residues. In germline, CDR1 is SGHDT, CDR2 YYEEEE. In nucleotides, the CDR3 is TGTGCCAGCAGCTTGGTATCAGGGTTAAACATTCAGTACTTC. Translating it yields CASSLVSGLNIQYF.

The V call is TRBV6-4, the J call TRBJ1-2; 9 nucleotides match TRBD1. The J segment lost 3 bases and the V segment lost 4 bases, leaving 0 bases of the junction unmatched. CDR3 size: 13 residues. Germline CDR1 is MRHNA and CDR2 is SNTAGT. The CDR3 DNA reads as TGTGCCAGCAGTGGGGACAGGGACTATGGCTACACCTTC. Translating it yields CASSGDRDYGYTF.

This clone was detected only a few times. The chain employs TRBV28 and TRBJ2-5; a weak D match, TRBD1 (6 bases). Trimming cost V 6 bases and J 9 bases, with 20 bases left between them. The CDR3 length is 14 residues. The germline V gene has CDR1 MDHEN and CDR2 SYDVKM. The CDR3 DNA reads TGTGCCAGCAGGGAAGGGGGTGGGGCAGGGGCCCAGTACTTC. Its translation is CASREGGGAGAQYF.

This chain uses TRBV25-1 with TRBJ2-7; 7 bases are a match to TRBD2. Germline V gene data show CDR1 as MGHDK and CDR2 as SYGVNS. Trimming at V came to 0 bases and at J to 6 bases, leaving 14 bases not matched to a gene. The CDR3 has 17 residues. The CDR3 DNA sequence: TGTGCCAGCAGTGAATATTTTCCGGGACTCTCTAGCGGCGAGCAGTACTTC. It yields the protein CASSEYFPGLSSGEQYF.

The gene calls are TRBV6-5 and TRBJ1-6; D unclear. CDR1 MNHEY and CDR2 SVGAGI come from the germline V gene. V lost 5 bases and J 5 bases, leaving 10 bases between the germline ends. This CDR3 comprises 14 residues. DNA for the CDR3: TGTGCCAGCAGTAACGGGGTTAATAATTCACCCCTCCACTTT. This gives the protein CASSNGVNNSPLHF.

The rearrangement joins TRBV30 to TRBJ2-3, with 7 bases matching TRBD2. This CDR3 has 15 amino acids. CDR1 is GTSNPN, CDR2 SVGIG, per germline (reference sequence). J was trimmed by 1 base and V by 2 bases; bases with no gene match: 6. The CDR3 DNA reads TGTGCCTGGAGTAAGGGAAGCGGGGGCACAGATACGCAGTATTTT. This codes for CAWSKGSGGTDTQYF.

V gene TRBV5-4 combines with J gene TRBJ1-1, with a weak D call TRBD1 (5 bases). The CDR3 length is 15 residues. The V end lost 4 bases, the J end lost 1 base, and 14 bases lay between the germline ends. Germline loops: CDR1 SGHNT, CDR2 YYREEE (reference sequence). CDR3 coding DNA: TGTGCCAGCAGCGCCGGGGGGGTCGGGAACACTGAAGCTTTCTTT. This codes for CASSAGGVGNTEAFF.

On this clone itself: One junction end does not reproduce the germline sequence, and a read error may be involved. V usage is TRBV27 and J usage is TRBJ2-3; 10 nucleotides agree with TRBD2. CDR3 length equals 15 residues. The germline CDR1 and CDR2 sequences are MNHEY and SMNVEV (reference sequence). The CDR3 region has the DNA TGTGCCAGCAGCTTAGCGGGGGGCGGGACAGATACGCAGTGTTTT. This gives the protein CASSLAGGGTDTQCF.

The chain joins TRBV2 to TRBJ1-5; TRBD1 aligns across 7 bases. Germline CDR1 reads SNHLY; CDR2 reads FYNNEI. The CDR3 loop spans 19 amino acids. V gave up 5 bases and J gave up 0 bases; unmatched junction bases: 16. The CDR3 here is CASSHPQGRGPYSNQPQHF. CDR3 DNA: TGTGCCAGCAGTCACCCACAGGGGCGAGGACCGTATAGCAATCAGCCCCAGCATTTT.

The chain employs TRBV7-8 and TRBJ1-5, with D perhaps TRBD1 (5 bases). This CDR3 spans 16 amino acids. Germline-derived CDR1 and CDR2 are SGHVS and FQNEAQ. Between the trimmed V and J ends, which lost 0 bases and 0 bases, there was a span of 9 bases. As DNA, the CDR3 is TGTGCCAGCAGCTTAGCTGACAGCTATAGCAATCAGCCCCAGCATTTT. Translated, it gives CASSLADSYSNQPQHF.

Only a few counts were recorded for this clone. As DNA, the CDR3 is TGTGCCAGCAGTGACCCGGGACAGGTCGGTTTCAATCAGCCCCAGCATTTT. This sequence encodes CASSDPGQVGFNQPQHF. This chain links TRBV6-1 with TRBJ1-5; 8 nucleotides align to TRBD1. Germline values: CDR1 MNHNS, CDR2 SASEGT. The CDR3 consists of 17 residues. Trimming at V came to 3 bases and at J to 3 bases, leaving 10 bases not matched to a gene.

This sequence joins TRBV6-4 and TRBJ2-2; tentatively, D is TRBD1 (5 bases). Between the trimmed V and J ends, which lost 2 bases and 1 base, there was a span of 5 bases. From germline, CDR1 is MRHNA and CDR2 SNTAGT. There are 14 residues in the CDR3. In DNA form, the CDR3 reads TGTGCCAGCAGTGACCAGGGGAACACCGGGGAGCTGTTTTTT. It is translated as CASSDQGNTGELFF.

The chain couples TRBV2 to TRBJ2-2; 9 bases align to TRBD1. The ends lost 7 bases at V and 6 bases at J; junction bases unmatched: 3. CDR3 length: 13 amino acids. Looked up from germline, CDR1 is SNHLY and CDR2 is FYNNEI. The CDR3 DNA follows: TGTGCCAGCACCAGACAGGGGGCCGGGGAGCTGTTTTTT. As protein: CASTRQGAGELFF. Variable domain in full (rest from reference TRBV2 and TRBJ2-2): EPEVTQTPSHQVTQMGQEVILRCVPISNHLYFYWYRQILGQKVEFLVSFYNNEISEKSEIFDDQFSVERPDGSNFTLKIRSTKLEDSAMYFCASTRQGAGELFFGEGSRLTVL.

The V call is TRBV9, the J call TRBJ2-7, with 7 bases identical to TRBD2. The J segment lost 4 bases and the V segment lost 0 bases, leaving 7 bases of the junction unmatched. Germline assignment: CDR1 SGDLS and CDR2 YYNGEE. The CDR3 is 15 amino acids. CDR3 sequence: CASSVGREVGYEQYF. In nucleotides, the CDR3 is TGTGCCAGCAGCGTAGGTCGGGAGGTCGGGTACGAGCAGTACTTC. The full variable domain, its missing parts supplied by reference TRBV9 and TRBJ2-7, is DSGVTQTPKHLITATGQRVTLRCSPRSGDLSVYWYQQSLDQGLQFLIQYYNGEERAKGNILERFSAQQFPDLHSELNLSSLELGDSALYFCASSVGREVGYEQYFGPGTRLTVT.

V usage is TRBV27 and J usage is TRBJ2-3, with a weak D call TRBD1 (6 bases). The CDR3 has 15 amino acids. CDR1 and CDR2 from the germline V gene are MNHEY and SMNVEV (reference sequence). V dropped 2 bases and J dropped 2 bases, with 11 bases sitting between them. Here the CDR3 DNA reads TGTGCCAGCAGTTTACCAGGACAGCACACAGATACGCAGTATTTT. Amino acid sequence: CASSLPGQHTDTQYF.